One and the same sample provided the 2 T cell receptor beta chains below, sequenced in a study of immune heterogeneity within non-small cell lung tumors. The TCR beta CDR3 region was amplified by multiplex PCR employing 32 V and 13 J primers. TCRdb redid the calling of the multiplex PCR reads with MiXCR, one entry per CDR3 protein. The top ten hold 25% to 30% of the sample, which has some 9,900 distinct CDR3 sequences, around 27% seen once. Genomic DNA extracted from bulk tumor tissue served as template. A total of around 600 ng was used per sample. Far-apart biopsies, several per primary tumor, were taken during surgery. Patients underwent curative surgery for non-small cell lung cancer (untreated and newly diagnosed). The material sequenced was lung tumor tissue. These receptors all come from a woman in her forties or fifties with non-small cell lung cancer.

This clonotype counts as medium-sized. This chain uses TRBV28 with TRBJ1-6, with 10 bases aligning to TRBD1. Germline V gene sequence: CDR1 MDHEN, CDR2 SYDVKM. Trimming cost V 9 bases and J 10 bases; bases outside gene matches: 12. There are 15 residues in the CDR3. The DNA of the CDR3 is TGTGCCAGTAACTCTCTCCCGGGACAGGGGTCACCCCTCCACTTT. Its protein is CASNSLPGQGSPLHF.

This clonotype was counted at least ten times. The chain joins TRBV20-1 to TRBJ2-7, with D possibly being TRBD1 (6 bases). Looked up from germline, CDR1 is DFQATT and CDR2 is SNEGSKA (reference sequence). The CDR3 is made up of 13 amino acids. Trimming took 2 bases from V and 4 from J, leaving 12 bases between them. CDR3 sequence (DNA): TGCAGTGCTAGACAGGGGTTGGGATACGAGCAGTACTTC. Translation: CSARQGLGYEQYF.